This TCR beta chain was profiled in a study of CD8+ T cells in alopecia areata. Study-level information: The percentage of affected scalp area served as the score of severity for treated patients. The study's findings and limits: It was less clear whether patients shared TCRs than it was in mice, possibly because of HLA. Association of baseline CD8+ expansion with response is uncertain owing to one nonresponder.

Treatment denoted: oral pan-JAK inhibitor, 5-10 mg twice daily. Following RNA extraction, reverse transcription yielded cDNA that acted as the sequencing template. The protocol was immunoSEQ multiplex PCR, while the TCRdb copy is restricted to in-frame clones and leaves out a portion. The table includes approximately 220,000 clones, 35% to 40% detected once. As for this clone: Its cognate antigen is unknown. Germline and junction disagree at one end, which may indicate a read error.

The CDR3 totals 17 residues. Germline V gene data show CDR1 as MGHRA and CDR2 as YSYEKL. The sample consisted of CD4+ T cells sorted from blood, taken at approximately week 34, from a patient treated with tofacitinib. The TCR comes from a human donor with alopecia areata. The chain has TRBV4-1 and TRBJ1-3, with 8 bases that match TRBD1. The CDR3 spells CASSRAFYQGAGNTIYF. Here the CDR3 DNA reads TGCGCCAGCAGCCGGGCCTTCTATCAGGGGGCTGGGAACACCATATATTTT.